This T cell receptor (beta chain) was profiled in a study of radiation and T cells in renal cell carcinoma. TCRdb keeps only in-frame clones here, not all; method: immunoSEQ multiplex PCR. The repertoire has about 120,000 clones, 65% to 85% of them found once; the top ten carry under 6.5%. Sample time point: blood 2 weeks post-SBRT. The sample's treatment: 15 Gy SBRT to primary tumor, nephrectomy 4 weeks later. Radiation-treated patients gave blood at baseline, week 2 and week 4. Details on this clone: Its target is not known.

General observations from the study: From baseline, blood top tumor clonotypes peaked at 2 weeks post-radiation.

V was cut by 1 base and J by 4 bases, with 9 bases left in between. Germline V CDR1 and CDR2: SGHRS, YFSETQ. CDR3 size: 14 residues. The specimen was blood, collected from a patient whose treatment included radiotherapy and nephrectomy. The TCR sequence derives from a man aged 45-65 years with renal cell carcinoma. The genes are TRBV5-1 and TRBJ2-1; no definite D call. DNA of the CDR3: TGCGCCAGCAGCTTGCGCGGAACGTACAATGAGCAGTTCTTC. Its translation is CASSLRGTYNEQFF.